The rows below give T cell receptor beta chains drawn from one sample of a study of CD8 T cells in Susac syndrome. TCRdb reprocessed the immunoSEQ multiplex PCR reads with MiXCR, giving one entry per CDR3 protein. Of around 150,000 distinct CDR3 sequences detected, approximately 95% appear once; the ten largest clones hold 0.15% to 0.2%. Sample: CD8+ T cells from PBMCs. These receptor sequences come from a human donor with Susac syndrome. Each CDR3 is given with its conserved first and last residue. Fields, in order: J gene, D gene, V gene, clone size, CDR3 protein, CDR3 DNA. D genes are given only for firm matches. The size of a clone is reported for some rows only, either as once, few or many, or as a class for expanded clones.

j_gene: TRBJ2-1; d_gene: TRBD2; v_gene: TRBV11-2; abundance: .; CDR3aa: CASSGSGSVYNEQFF; CDR3nt: TGTGCCAGCAGCGGTAGCGGGAGTGTGTACAATGAGCAGTTCTTC
j_gene: TRBJ1-4; d_gene: TRBD1; v_gene: TRBV29-1; abundance: .; CDR3aa: CSTRQGRLLRDEKLFF; CDR3nt: TGCAGCACACGACAGGGGCGGCTCCTCCGGGATGAAAAACTGTTTTTT
j_gene: TRBJ2-7; d_gene: .; v_gene: TRBV20-1; abundance: once; CDR3aa: CSARDSRVGNEQYF; CDR3nt: TGCAGTGCTAGAGATTCCCGAGTGGGGAACGAGCAGTACTTC
j_gene: TRBJ2-1; d_gene: .; v_gene: TRBV27; abundance: .; CDR3aa: CASSLSSHEQFF; CDR3nt: TGTGCCAGCAGTTTATCTTCTCATGAGCAGTTCTTC
j_gene: TRBJ2-3; d_gene: .; v_gene: TRBV9; abundance: .; CDR3aa: CASSGLLGGDTQYF; CDR3nt: TGTGCCAGCAGCGGCCTTTTGGGAGGAGATACGCAGTATTTT
j_gene: TRBJ2-1; d_gene: TRBD2; v_gene: TRBV20-1; abundance: .; CDR3aa: CSAEERPSGEGNEQFF; CDR3nt: TGCAGTGCCGAGGAGAGGCCTAGCGGGGAAGGCAATGAGCAGTTCTTC
j_gene: TRBJ2-5; d_gene: .; v_gene: TRBV9; abundance: .; CDR3aa: CASSPGTGPRGVQYF; CDR3nt: TGTGCCAGCAGCCCGGGGACAGGGCCGCGGGGGGTCCAGTACTTC
j_gene: TRBJ2-7; d_gene: .; v_gene: TRBV16; abundance: .; CDR3aa: CASSQPLQEQYF; CDR3nt: TGTGCCAGCAGTCAACCTCTCCAGGAGCAGTACTTC
j_gene: TRBJ1-2; d_gene: TRBD1; v_gene: TRBV29-1; abundance: .; CDR3aa: CSVDILQGARDYGYTF; CDR3nt: TGCAGCGTTGATATTCTCCAGGGGGCAAGGGACTATGGCTACACCTTC
j_gene: TRBJ2-7; d_gene: TRBD2; v_gene: TRBV5-1; abundance: .; CDR3aa: CASSLVKVAGLYEQYF; CDR3nt: TGCGCCAGCAGCTTGGTCAAGGTAGCGGGACTCTACGAGCAGTACTTC
j_gene: TRBJ1-5; d_gene: TRBD1; v_gene: TRBV6-1; abundance: once; CDR3aa: CASMGQGLNQPQHF; CDR3nt: TGTGCCAGTATGGGACAGGGCTTAAATCAGCCCCAGCATTTT
j_gene: TRBJ2-1; d_gene: TRBD1; v_gene: TRBV28; abundance: .; CDR3aa: CASSHGQGWEQFF; CDR3nt: TGTGCCAGCAGTCACGGACAGGGGTGGGAGCAGTTCTTC
j_gene: TRBJ1-1; d_gene: .; v_gene: TRBV28; abundance: .; CDR3aa: CASSLVDFGANTEAFF; CDR3nt: TGTGCCAGCAGTTTAGTGGATTTTGGGGCGAACACTGAAGCTTTCTTT
j_gene: TRBJ1-2; d_gene: TRBD1; v_gene: TRBV27; abundance: .; CDR3aa: CASSTGTYGYTF; CDR3nt: TGTGCCAGCTCGACAGGGACCTATGGCTACACCTTC
j_gene: TRBJ2-2; d_gene: .; v_gene: TRBV12-3/TRBV12-4; abundance: .; CDR3aa: CASSFGETGELFF; CDR3nt: TGTGCCAGCAGTTTCGGGGAAACCGGGGAGCTGTTTTTT